Listed below are T cell receptor beta chains from one sample, sequenced in a study of long-term antiretroviral therapy in people with HIV. TCRdb keeps only in-frame clones here, not all; method: immunoSEQ multiplex PCR. The sample has 37,000 or so clones, less than 85% seen once; the top ten hold approximately 5.5%. The sequencing here drew on unsorted PBMCs, taken 3.4 years after starting antiretroviral therapy. The receptors were sampled from a man aged 30 to 39 with HIV. CDR3s include the opening cysteine and the closing phenylalanine or tryptophan. A D gene is named only where the DNA matches it firmly. Clone size is given for some rows only: seen once, a few or many times, or a class if the clone is expanded.

j_call | clone_size | d_call | v_call | cdr3_aa | cdr3_nt
TRBJ1-2 | NA | NA | TRBV9 | CASSVEGFDGYTF | TGTGCCAGCAGCGTAGAGGGTTTCGATGGCTACACCTTC
TRBJ1-2 | few | NA | TRBV5-1 | CASSGPERANYGYTF | TGCGCCAGCAGCGGCCCCGAGAGGGCGAACTATGGCTACACCTTC
TRBJ1-5 | NA | NA | TRBV5-1 | CASSLTGNQPQHF | TGCGCCAGCAGCTTGACCGGCAATCAGCCCCAGCATTTT
TRBJ2-3 | NA | TRBD2 | TRBV5-1 | CASSLVAGPSTDTQYF | TGCGCCAGCAGCTTGGTAGCGGGGCCTAGCACAGATACGCAGTATTTT
TRBJ1-1 | NA | NA | TRBV7-2 | CASSLPPIIEAFF | TGTGCCAGCAGCTTACCTCCGATTATTGAAGCTTTCTTT
TRBJ2-1 | NA | NA | TRBV5-1 | CASSLVLNEQFF | TGCGCCAGCAGCTTGGTTCTTAATGAGCAGTTCTTC
TRBJ2-3 | once | TRBD1 | TRBV14 | CASSSQGLSTDTQYF | TGTGCCAGCAGCTCACAGGGGCTCAGTACAGATACGCAGTATTTT
TRBJ1-1 | once | TRBD1 | TRBV29-1 | CSVEVGQGGGGTFF | TGCAGCGTTGAAGTAGGACAGGGAGGGGGTGGGACTTTCTTT
TRBJ2-5 | NA | NA | TRBV7-2 | CASSPLPVPRWETQYF | TGTGCCAGCAGCCCCCTCCCGGTCCCCCGGTGGGAGACCCAGTACTTC
TRBJ2-1 | NA | TRBD2 | TRBV11-2 | CASSYYGTSRLEQFF | TGTGCCAGCAGTTACTACGGGACTAGCCGGCTTGAGCAGTTCTTC
TRBJ2-1 | NA | NA | TRBV28 | CASSLVVGSYNEQFF | TGTGCCAGCAGTTTAGTAGTAGGGTCCTACAATGAGCAGTTCTTC
TRBJ2-3 | NA | TRBD1 | TRBV6-6 | CASRAGTVLLTDTQYF | TGTGCCAGCAGGGCCGGGACAGTTTTACTCACAGATACGCAGTATTTT
TRBJ2-1 | NA | NA | TRBV19 | CASSITTAGPPPNEQFF | TGTGCCAGTAGTATCACCACAGCGGGCCCTCCCCCCAATGAGCAGTTCTTC
TRBJ2-7 | few | NA | TRBV18 | CASSPLGPPESEQYF | TGTGCCAGCTCACCACTCGGCCCCCCCGAGAGCGAGCAGTACTTC
TRBJ1-2 | NA | NA | TRBV18 | CASSPPAGHGYTF | TGTGCCAGCTCACCACCGGCAGGCCATGGCTACACCTTC
TRBJ2-2 | NA | TRBD2 | TRBV4-3 | CASSQDIGGRATGELFF | TGCGCCAGCAGCCAAGATATCGGCGGGAGGGCAACCGGGGAGCTGTTTTTT
TRBJ2-1 | once | NA | TRBV28 | CASKGGPEQFF | TGTGCCAGCAAAGGCGGTCCTGAGCAGTTCTTC
TRBJ1-1 | NA | NA | TRBV6-5 | CASSYSGGALTEAFF | TGTGCCAGCAGTTACTCGGGGGGGGCGCTTACTGAAGCTTTCTTT
TRBJ2-7 | NA | TRBD1 | TRBV2 | CAGGTGVYEQYF | TGTGCCGGCGGGACAGGGGTCTACGAGCAGTACTTC
TRBJ2-7 | NA | TRBD1 | TRBV27 | CASSLRQGAFYEQYF | TGTGCCAGCAGTTTACGGCAGGGGGCATTCTACGAGCAGTACTTC
TRBJ1-1 | NA | NA | TRBV19 | CASSSRRGTEAFF | TGTGCCAGTAGTAGTCGTAGGGGCACTGAAGCTTTCTTT
TRBJ1-5 | NA | NA | TRBV7-9 | CASSLAGEGNQPQHF | TGTGCCAGCAGCTTAGCAGGGGAAGGCAATCAGCCCCAGCATTTT
TRBJ1-5 | NA | NA | TRBV19 | CASSIERGSQPQHF | TGTGCCAGTAGTATTGAGAGGGGGAGTCAGCCCCAGCATTTT
TRBJ2-7 | NA | TRBD2 | TRBV9 | CASSPAASGTNEQYF | TGTGCCAGCAGCCCAGCGGCTAGCGGGACCAACGAGCAGTACTTC